Following are 16 T cell receptor beta chains from one sample sequenced in a study of T cells in women clearing cervical HPV infection. TCRdb keeps only in-frame clones here, not all; method: immunoSEQ multiplex PCR. This sample's table has tens of thousands of clones. The sequenced sample consisted of blood buffy coat. These receptors were obtained from a woman aged 18 to 75 with a cervical HPV16 infection that either progressed to CIN3+ or cleared (not recorded which).

About this clone: Read coverage stops 3 residues before the CDR3 terminus; the germline J gene supplies the remainder. The V and J genes are TRBV30 and TRBJ2-7, with 7 bases fitting TRBD2. Germline V gives CDR1 GTSNPN, CDR2 SVGIG (reference sequence). This CDR3 region has 14 residues. J lost 2 bases, V lost 0 bases, and 4 bases had no gene match. This chain's CDR3 is CAWSVTSVAYEQYF. CDR3 DNA, as far as it was read: TGTGCCTGGAGTGTAACTAGCGTCGCCTACGAG.

As regards this clone: The read terminates 3 residues before the CDR3 end, so the remaining end is supplied by the germline J gene. The chain recombines TRBV7-2 with TRBJ2-2; D ambiguous. CDR1 is SGHTA, CDR2 FQGNSA, per germline. Trimming removed 1 base from V and 1 base from J, with 4 bases in between. CDR3 length: 14 amino acids. Incomplete CDR3 DNA: TGTGCCAGCAGCTTAGACAGGAACACCGGGGAG. Translated, it gives CASSLDRNTGE. The entire CDR3 protein reads CASSLDRNTGELFF.

With regard to this clone: The observed sequence ends 3 residues before the CDR3 terminus, with the missing tail filled in from the germline J gene. This chain uses TRBV19 with TRBJ2-5; possible D gene TRBD1, 6 bases. V shed 3 bases and J shed 5 bases, with 7 bases lying between them. The CDR3 runs 12 residues. From germline, CDR1 is LNHDA and CDR2 SQIVND (reference sequence). The CDR3 loop reads CASSIRGETQYF. The CDR3 bases that were read are TGTGCCAGTAGTATCAGGGGTGAGACC.

Comments on this clone: The missing CDR3 end, 3 residues past where the read stops, is filled in from the germline J gene. V usage is TRBV30 and J usage is TRBJ1-2; D possibly corresponds to TRBD1 (6 bases). This CDR3 has 14 residues. Germline lookup yields CDR1 GTSNPN and CDR2 SVGIG (reference sequence). CDR3 protein: CAWGRDTRSRIYTF. The sequenced CDR3 bases are TGTGCCTGGGGTCGGGACACCCGGAGTAGAATC.

A note on this clone: The read gets to within 3 residues of the CDR3 end, and the germline J gene fills in the rest. The chain links TRBV10-3 to TRBJ2-3, with 7 bases fitting TRBD1. Germline V gives CDR1 ENHRY, CDR2 SYGVKD. This CDR3 spans 14 amino acids. CDR3 sequence reads: CAISEGGDWETQYF. The DNA read from the CDR3 is TGTGCCATCAGTGAAGGGGGCGATTGGGAGACG.

Comment on this clone: Sequencing ends 3 residues short of the CDR3 end; the germline J gene provides the rest. The chain carries TRBV19 and TRBJ1-5; the D gene is possibly TRBD1 (5 bases). Trimming shortened V by 3 bases and J by 0 bases, and 9 bases separated the two germline ends. There are 15 residues in the CDR3. Germline-derived CDR1 and CDR2 are LNHDA and SQIVND (reference sequence). Incomplete CDR3 DNA: TGTGCCAGTAGTATTAACCAGGGTAGCAATCAGCCC. It yields the protein CASSINQGSNQP. The full CDR3 is CASSINQGSNQPQHF. Drawing the rest from reference TRBV19 and TRBJ1-5, the complete variable domain is DGGITQSPKYLFRKEGQNVTLSCEQNLNHDAMYWYRQDPGQGLRLIYYSQIVNDFQKGDIAEGYSVSREKKESFPLTVTSAQKNPTAFYLCASSINQGSNQPQHFGDGTRLSIL.

The CDR3: CASSPQGLGYEQYF. Incomplete CDR3 DNA: TGTGCCAGCAGTCCCCAGGGCCTTGGCTACGAG. V gene TRBV2 combines with J gene TRBJ2-7, with a possible D match to TRBD1 (5 bases). The CDR3 extends 3 residues past the end of the read, so its final part is completed from the germline J gene. Germline CDR1 and CDR2: SNHLY and FYNNEI. The CDR3 is made up of 14 amino acids. Trimming took off 5 bases at V and 3 bases at J, with 14 bases between the two ends.

With regard to this clone: With the read ending 3 residues before the CDR3 end, the germline J gene is used to fill in that end. The genes are TRBV5-6 and TRBJ1-1; possibly TRBD1 for D (6 bases). The germline gives CDR1 SGHDT, CDR2 YYEEEE. Trimming took 3 bases from V and 1 from J, leaving 13 bases between them. CDR3 size: 15 residues. CDR3 amino acids: CASSSRPTGNTEAFF. The part of the CDR3 DNA that was read is TGTGCCAGCAGCTCACGGCCGACAGGGAACACTGAA. Full variable domain (remainder filled in from reference TRBV5-6 and TRBJ1-1): DAGVTQSPTHLIKTRGQQVTLRCSPKSGHDTVSWYQQALGQGPQFIFQYYEEEERQRGNFPDRFSGHQFPNYSSELNVNALLLGDSALYLCASSSRPTGNTEAFFGQGTRLTVV.

As regards this clone: The DNA ends 3 residues before the CDR3 does, and the rest of the CDR3 is filled in from the germline J gene. V and J are TRBV2 and TRBJ2-2; D assignment may be TRBD1 or TRBD2 (5 bases each). V lost 8 bases and J lost 1, with 17 bases in between. CDR1 SNHLY and CDR2 FYNNEI come from the germline V gene. This CDR3 spans 16 amino acids. CDR3 DNA (partial): TGTGCCAGCCGTTCGGGATCTACAGGGAACACCGGGGAG. Translated, it gives CASRSGSTGNTGE. The complete CDR3 reads CASRSGSTGNTGELFF.

A word on this clone: The CDR3 end lies 3 residues beyond the end of the read and is filled in from the germline J gene. The sample holds other DNA sequences that translate to the same CDR3. This chain joins TRBV5-1 and TRBJ1-2; 7 bases are a match to TRBD1. In germline, CDR1 is SGHRS, CDR2 YFSETQ. This CDR3 contains 13 residues. The CDR3 loop is CASSLTGEDGYTF. CDR3 DNA, as far as it was read: TGCGCCAGCAGCTTGACAGGGGAGGACGGC.

As regards this clone: The read terminates 3 residues before the CDR3 end, so the remaining end is supplied by the germline J gene. The J gene is TRBJ1-5, the V gene TRBV20-1; D is perhaps TRBD1 (6 bases). The CDR3 totals 15 residues. Germline V lookup: CDR1 DFQATT, CDR2 SNEGSKA (reference sequence). The ends were cut back, 2 bases at V and 0 bases at J, with 11 bases in the middle. The covered CDR3 bases are TGCAGTGCTAGACAGGGGAGTTCTAGCAATCAGCCC. Translating gives CSARQGSSSNQP. In full, the CDR3 is CSARQGSSSNQPQHF.

About this clone: The CDR3 end lies 3 residues beyond the end of the read and is filled in from the germline J gene. This chain links TRBV7-3 with TRBJ2-3; weak D call: TRBD2 (5 bases). This CDR3 region has 14 residues. Germline CDR1 SGHTA, CDR2 FQGTGA. The CDR3 bases that were read are TGTGCCAGCAGCCTCGACGCGGGTCAAGAGACG. It specifies CASSLDAGQET. The full CDR3 protein reads CASSLDAGQETQYF.

CDR3 bases read: TGCGCCAGCAGCCATATAGCGGGAGGCTCCTACGAG. This translates into CASSHIAGGSYE. The entire CDR3 is CASSHIAGGSYEQYF. The chain combines TRBV4-1 with TRBJ2-7; 10 bases align to TRBD2. With the read ending 3 residues before the CDR3 end, the germline J gene is used to fill in that end. The J segment lost 0 bases and the V segment lost 3 bases, leaving 2 bases of the junction unmatched. This CDR3 has 15 amino acids. From germline, CDR1 is MGHRA and CDR2 YSYEKL.

In regard to this clone: The read gets to within 3 residues of the CDR3 end, and the germline J gene fills in the rest. The genes are TRBV7-9 and TRBJ2-2; D gene uncertain. V lost 5 bases, J lost 5 bases, and 6 bases lay in between. The CDR3 has 12 amino acids. Germline CDR1 is SEHNR and CDR2 is FQNEAQ (reference sequence). The covered CDR3 bases are TGTGCCAGCAGCCCCCAAACCGGGGAG. This translates into CASSPQTGE. The whole CDR3 protein is CASSPQTGELFF. Together with reference TRBV7-9 and TRBJ2-2, the CDR3 gives the full variable domain: DTGVSQNPRHKITKRGQNVTFRCDPISEHNRLYWYRQTLGQGPEFLTYFQNEAQLEKSRLLSDRFSAERPKGSFSTLEIQRTEQGDSAMYLCASSPQTGELFFGEGSRLTVL.

About this clone itself: The read gets to within 3 residues of the CDR3 end, and the germline J gene fills in the rest. Other nucleotide sequences in the sample specify the same CDR3. V and J are TRBV7-9 and TRBJ1-1; 11 bases agree with TRBD1. V was pared by 5 bases and J by 4 bases, with 3 bases of the junction left unmatched. CDR3 size: 14 residues. Per the germline V gene, CDR1 is SEHNR and CDR2 is FQNEAQ (reference sequence). CDR3 bases read: TGTGCCAGCAGCCCCGGGACAGGGGGCACTGAA. Translation: CASSPGTGGTE. The entire CDR3 sequence reads CASSPGTGGTEAFF.

With respect to this clone: The missing CDR3 end, 3 residues past where the read stops, is filled in from the germline J gene. The chain couples TRBV20-1 to TRBJ1-2; D possibly corresponds to TRBD1 (6 bases). Germline CDR1 DFQATT, CDR2 SNEGSKA (reference sequence). The CDR3 runs to 14 residues. This chain's CDR3 is CSAIERGGARGYTF. The part of the CDR3 DNA that was read is TGCAGTGCCATCGAACGGGGGGGCGCGAGAGGC.